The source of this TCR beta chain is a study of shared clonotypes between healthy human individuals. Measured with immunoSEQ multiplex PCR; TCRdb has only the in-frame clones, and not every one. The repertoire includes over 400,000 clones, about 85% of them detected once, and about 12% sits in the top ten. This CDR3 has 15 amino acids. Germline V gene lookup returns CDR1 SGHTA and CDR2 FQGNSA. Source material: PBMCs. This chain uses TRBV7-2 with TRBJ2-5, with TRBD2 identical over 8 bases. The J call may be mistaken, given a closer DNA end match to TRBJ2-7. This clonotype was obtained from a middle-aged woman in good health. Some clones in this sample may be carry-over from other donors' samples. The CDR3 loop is CASSLAVAGIYEQYF. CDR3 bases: TGTGCCAGCAGCTTAGCCGTAGCGGGGATCTACGAGCAGTACTTC.